This T cell receptor (beta chain) appears in the sequencing data of a study of shared clonotypes between healthy human individuals. Overall study findings and caveats: A few donors had about 5% of their naive CD4 clonotypes in common. As a rule, naive subsets had a larger estimated richness than memory subsets.

This was a deep-level run. This table comes from immunoSEQ multiplex PCR, and its TCRdb copy is limited to in-frame clones, with some not included. This sample has around 580,000 clones, with nearly 98% found just once. As defined, naive CD8 cells were CD45RO-negative and positively selected for CCR7, with terminally differentiated effector memory CD45RA+ cells excluded. V lost 0 bases to trimming and J lost 3 bases; unmatched junction nucleotides: 9. The CDR3 totals 18 residues. Germline V gene data show CDR1 as SGHAT and CDR2 as FQNNGV. Comment on this clone: Its antigen is not identified.

This rearrangement joins TRBV11-2 to TRBJ2-1; TRBD2 agrees at 9 bases. This clonotype was obtained from a man aged 25-45 years in good health. Specimen: naive CD8+ T cells sorted from blood. The DNA for the CDR3 is TGTGCCAGCAGCTTAGATCAAGGTGCTAGCGGGATCTACAATGAGCAGTTCTTC. Its translation is CASSLDQGASGIYNEQFF.